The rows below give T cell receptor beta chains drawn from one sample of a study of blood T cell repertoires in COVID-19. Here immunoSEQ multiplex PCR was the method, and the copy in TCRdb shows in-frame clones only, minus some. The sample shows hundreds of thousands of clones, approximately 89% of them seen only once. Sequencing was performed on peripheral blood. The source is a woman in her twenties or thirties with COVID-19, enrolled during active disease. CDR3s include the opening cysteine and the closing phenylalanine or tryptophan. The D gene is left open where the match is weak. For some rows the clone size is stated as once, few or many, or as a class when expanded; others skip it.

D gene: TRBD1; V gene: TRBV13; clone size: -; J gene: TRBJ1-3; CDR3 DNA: TGTGCCAGCAGCTTTTCGACAGGGGGAAACACCATATATTTT; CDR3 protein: CASSFSTGGNTIYF
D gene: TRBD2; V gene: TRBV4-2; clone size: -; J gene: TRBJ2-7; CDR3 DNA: TGTGCCAGCAGCGGAAGTTCGGGACTAGGGGCCTACGAGCAGTACTTC; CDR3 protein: CASSGSSGLGAYEQYF
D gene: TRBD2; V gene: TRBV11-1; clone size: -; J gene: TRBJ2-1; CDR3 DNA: TGTGCCAGCAGCCCGCACCTAGCGGGGGGTTACAATGAGCAGTTCTTC; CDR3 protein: CASSPHLAGGYNEQFF
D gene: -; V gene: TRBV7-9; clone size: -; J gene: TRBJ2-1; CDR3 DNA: TGTGCCAGCAGCTCGGGGTCGGGTGAGCAGTTCTTC; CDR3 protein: CASSSGSGEQFF
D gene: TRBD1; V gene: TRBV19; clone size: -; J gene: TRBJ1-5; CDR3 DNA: TGTGCCAGTAGTATGGGAGCTGACAGGGGGCGTCAGCCCCAGCATTTT; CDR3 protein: CASSMGADRGRQPQHF
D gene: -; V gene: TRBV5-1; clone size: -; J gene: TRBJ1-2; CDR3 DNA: TGCGCCAGCAGCCTAGGACGGGGCTATGGCTACACCTTC; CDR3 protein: CASSLGRGYGYTF
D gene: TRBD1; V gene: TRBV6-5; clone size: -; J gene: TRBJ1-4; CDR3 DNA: TGTGCCAGCAGTCCGTCCAGGGGGCGGAATGAAAAACTGTTTTTT; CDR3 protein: CASSPSRGRNEKLFF
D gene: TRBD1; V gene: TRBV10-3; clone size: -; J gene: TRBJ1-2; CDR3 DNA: TGTGCCATCAGTGATGAGGTGACAGGGGGCGGCTATGGCTACACCTTC; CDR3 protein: CAISDEVTGGGYGYTF
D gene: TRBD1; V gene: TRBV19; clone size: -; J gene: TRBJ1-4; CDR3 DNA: TGTGCCAGTAGTGGGACAGGGAATGAAAAACTGTTTTTT; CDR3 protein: CASSGTGNEKLFF
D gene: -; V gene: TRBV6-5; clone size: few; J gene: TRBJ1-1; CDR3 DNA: TGTGCCAGCAGTTACTCTAGGGGCGCGAGAACTGAAGCTTTCTTT; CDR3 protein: CASSYSRGARTEAFF
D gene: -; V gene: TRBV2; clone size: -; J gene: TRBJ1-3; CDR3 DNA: TGTGCCAGCAGTGAAGTCAGGGTTCCCGGAAACACCATATATTTT; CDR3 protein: CASSEVRVPGNTIYF
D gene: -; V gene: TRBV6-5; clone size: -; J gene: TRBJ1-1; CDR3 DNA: TGTGCCAGCAGAACCACAGGGTACTCTGAAGCTTTCTTT; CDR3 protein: CASRTTGYSEAFF
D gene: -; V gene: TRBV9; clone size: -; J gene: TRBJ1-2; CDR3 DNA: TGTGCCAGCAGCGTAGGGACAGTGGGTCTTTATGGCTACACCTTC; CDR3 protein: CASSVGTVGLYGYTF
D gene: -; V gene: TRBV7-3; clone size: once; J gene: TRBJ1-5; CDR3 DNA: TGTGCCAGCAGCTCGATCCCAGGGGTGGCTCAGCCCCAGCATTTT; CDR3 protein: CASSSIPGVAQPQHF
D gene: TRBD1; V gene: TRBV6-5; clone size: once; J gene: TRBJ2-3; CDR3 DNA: TGTGCCAGCAGTTACAAGGGGGCAATAGATACGCAGTATTTT; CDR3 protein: CASSYKGAIDTQYF
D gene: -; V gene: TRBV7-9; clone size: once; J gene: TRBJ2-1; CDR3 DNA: TGTGCCAGCAGCTTTGGCGGCGTGAATGAGCAGTTCTTC; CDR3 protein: CASSFGGVNEQFF
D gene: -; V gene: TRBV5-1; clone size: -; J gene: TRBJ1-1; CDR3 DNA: TGCGCCAGCAGCTTGGCCGCGGGGAGGGGCACTGAAGCTTTCTTT; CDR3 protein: CASSLAAGRGTEAFF
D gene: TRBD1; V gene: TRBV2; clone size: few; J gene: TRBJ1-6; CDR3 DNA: TGTGCCAGCAGAAGAGGACAGGGGACGAATTCACCCCTCCACTTT; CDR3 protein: CASRRGQGTNSPLHF
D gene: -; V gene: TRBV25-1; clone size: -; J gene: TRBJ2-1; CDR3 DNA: TGTGCCAGCAGTGGATGGAGCTCCCTCTCCTACAATGAGCAGTTCTTC; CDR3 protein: CASSGWSSLSYNEQFF
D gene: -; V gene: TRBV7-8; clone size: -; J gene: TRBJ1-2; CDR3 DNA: TGTGCCAGCAGCTTATCGGTGACAGGAACTATCTATGGCTACACCTTC; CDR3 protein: CASSLSVTGTIYGYTF
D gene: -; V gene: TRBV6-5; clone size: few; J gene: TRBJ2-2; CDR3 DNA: TGTGCCAGCAGGGGAGGACTCGCATCCGGGGAGCTGTTTTTT; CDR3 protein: CASRGGLASGELFF
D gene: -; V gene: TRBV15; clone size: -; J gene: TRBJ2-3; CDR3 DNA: TGTGCCACCAGCAGGGAGAGGACAGATACGCAGTATTTT; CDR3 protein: CATSRERTDTQYF
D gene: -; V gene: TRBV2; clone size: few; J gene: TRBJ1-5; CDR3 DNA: TGTGCCAGCAGTGGAGACACCTTAATCAATCAGCCCCAGCATTTT; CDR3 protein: CASSGDTLINQPQHF
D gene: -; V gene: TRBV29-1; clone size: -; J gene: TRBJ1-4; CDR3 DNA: TGCAGCGTAGCCAGGACAGCGTCTAATGAAAAACTGTTTTTT; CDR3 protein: CSVARTASNEKLFF
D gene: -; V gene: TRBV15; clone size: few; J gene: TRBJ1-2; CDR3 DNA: TGTGCCACCAGCAGTGGGCGGGGGTCATACTATGGCTACACCTTC; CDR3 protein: CATSSGRGSYYGYTF
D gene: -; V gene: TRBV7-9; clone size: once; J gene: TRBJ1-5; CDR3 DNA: TGTGCCAGCAGCTTATCGGGGATGGGCAATCAGCCCCAGCATTTT; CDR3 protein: CASSLSGMGNQPQHF
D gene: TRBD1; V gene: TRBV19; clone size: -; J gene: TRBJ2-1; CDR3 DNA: TGTGCCAGTAGTAGACCCACAGGGACAGGTCGGTTATCCTACAATGAGCAGTTCTTC; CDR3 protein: CASSRPTGTGRLSYNEQFF
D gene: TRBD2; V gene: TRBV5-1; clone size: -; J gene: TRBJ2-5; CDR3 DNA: TGCGCCAGCAGCTTTGATAGGCTAGCGGGGGAGACCCAGTACTTC; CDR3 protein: CASSFDRLAGETQYF
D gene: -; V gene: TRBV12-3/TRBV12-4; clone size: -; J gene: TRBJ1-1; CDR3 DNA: TGTGCCAGCAGTTCGCTGGGGCAGGGGTTATTCTTT; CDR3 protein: CASSSLGQGLFF
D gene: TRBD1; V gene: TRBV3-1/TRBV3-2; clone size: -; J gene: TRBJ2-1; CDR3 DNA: TGTGCCAGCAGCTACGGGACAGGGGTCGAAGAGCAGTTCTTC; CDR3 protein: CASSYGTGVEEQFF
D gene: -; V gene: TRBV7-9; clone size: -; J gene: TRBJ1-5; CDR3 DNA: TGTGCCAGCAGCTTGCCCTCTCCTCAGTGCAATCAGCCCCAGCATTTT; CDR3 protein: CASSLPSPQCNQPQHF
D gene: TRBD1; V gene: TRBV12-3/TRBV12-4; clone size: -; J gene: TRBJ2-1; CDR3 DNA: TGTGCCAGCAGTTCAGGGGGCGCCAGGTTCTTC; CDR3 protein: CASSSGGARFF
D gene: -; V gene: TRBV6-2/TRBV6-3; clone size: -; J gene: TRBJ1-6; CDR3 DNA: TGTGCCAGCAGTTCCCGAGACAGCCAGAATTCACCCCTCCACTTT; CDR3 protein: CASSSRDSQNSPLHF
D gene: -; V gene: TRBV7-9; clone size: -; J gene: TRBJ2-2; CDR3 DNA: TGTGCCAGCAGCTTAGATGGTTACCGGACCGGGGAGCTGTTTTTT; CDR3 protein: CASSLDGYRTGELFF
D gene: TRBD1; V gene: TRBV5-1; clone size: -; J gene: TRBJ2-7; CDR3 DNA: TGCGCCAGCAGCTTACAGGGACAGGGGGCGAGGGCCTACGAGCAGTACTTC; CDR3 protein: CASSLQGQGARAYEQYF
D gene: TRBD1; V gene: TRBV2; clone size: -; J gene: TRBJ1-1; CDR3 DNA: TGTGCCAGCAGTGTAGGGGGCCTGGGCACTGAAGCTTTCTTT; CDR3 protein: CASSVGGLGTEAFF
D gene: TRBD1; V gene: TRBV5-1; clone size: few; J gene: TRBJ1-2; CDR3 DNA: TGCGCCAGCAGCTTGAGCCGGGGACAGATCTATGGCTACACCTTC; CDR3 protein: CASSLSRGQIYGYTF
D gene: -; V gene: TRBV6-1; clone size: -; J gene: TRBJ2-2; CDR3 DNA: TGTGCCAGCAGTGAAAGCGGATACACCGGGGAGCTGTTTTTT; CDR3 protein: CASSESGYTGELFF
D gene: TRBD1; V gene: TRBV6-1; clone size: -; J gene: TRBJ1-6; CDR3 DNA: TGTGCCAGCAGTGAACCATCGGGCAGGGGGCCCTTGGGCCATTCACCCCTCCACTTT; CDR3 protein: CASSEPSGRGPLGHSPLHF
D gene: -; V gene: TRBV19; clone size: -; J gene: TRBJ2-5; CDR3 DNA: TGTGCCAGTAGTATACGCGGCAACCAAGAGACCCAGTACTTC; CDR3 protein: CASSIRGNQETQYF
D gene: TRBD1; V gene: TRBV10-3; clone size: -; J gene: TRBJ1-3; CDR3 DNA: TGTGCCATCAGCCCGGGACAGGGGGCGGGTGGAAACACCATATATTTT; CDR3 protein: CAISPGQGAGGNTIYF
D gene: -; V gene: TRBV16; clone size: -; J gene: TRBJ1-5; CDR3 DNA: TGTGCCAGCAGCCAATCGATACAGTCCAATCAGCCCCAGCATTTT; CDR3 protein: CASSQSIQSNQPQHF
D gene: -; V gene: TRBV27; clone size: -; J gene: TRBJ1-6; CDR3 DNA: TGTGCCAGCATTACCTCGGGGGGATTGGGCTATAATTCACCCCTCCACTTT; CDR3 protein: CASITSGGLGYNSPLHF
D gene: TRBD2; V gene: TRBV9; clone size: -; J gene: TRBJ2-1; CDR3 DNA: TGTGCCAGCAGCGAAACTAGCGGGGGGCACTACAATGAGCAGTTCTTC; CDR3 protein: CASSETSGGHYNEQFF
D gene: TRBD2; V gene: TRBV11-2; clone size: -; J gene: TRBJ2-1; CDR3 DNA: TGTGCCAGCAGCTTAGAGCTAGCGGGGAATGAGCAGTTCTTC; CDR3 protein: CASSLELAGNEQFF
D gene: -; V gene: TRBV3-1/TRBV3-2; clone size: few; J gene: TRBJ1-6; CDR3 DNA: TGTGCCAGCAGCCAAAATCCCTCCAGGGCCAATTCACCCCTCCACTTT; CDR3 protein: CASSQNPSRANSPLHF
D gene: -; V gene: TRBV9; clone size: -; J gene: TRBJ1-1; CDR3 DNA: TGTGCCAGCAGCGACGACGGGGGTGAAGCTTTCTTT; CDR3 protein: CASSDDGGEAFF
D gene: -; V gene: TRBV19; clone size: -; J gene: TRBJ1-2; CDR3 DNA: TGTGCCAGTAGTATATCGGGGAGCTATGGCTACACCTTC; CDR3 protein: CASSISGSYGYTF
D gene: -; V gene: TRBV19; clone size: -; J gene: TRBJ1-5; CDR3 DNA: TGTGCCAGTAGTAACTCACAGGGCCGCAATCAGCCCCAGCATTTT; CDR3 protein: CASSNSQGRNQPQHF
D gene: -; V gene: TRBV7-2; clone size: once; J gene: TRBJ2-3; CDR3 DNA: TGTGCCAGCGAGCGCCGAGGGTGGGGCACAGATACGCAGTATTTT; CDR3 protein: CASERRGWGTDTQYF
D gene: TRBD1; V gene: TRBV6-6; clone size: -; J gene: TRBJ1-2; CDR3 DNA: TGTGCCAGCAGCCGTTCGGACAGGGGAAACTATGGCTACACCTTC; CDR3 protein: CASSRSDRGNYGYTF
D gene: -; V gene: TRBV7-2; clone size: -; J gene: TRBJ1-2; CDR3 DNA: TGTGCCAGCAGCTTAGCCCCAGGGGCAGAGATTGATGGCTACACCTTC; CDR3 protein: CASSLAPGAEIDGYTF
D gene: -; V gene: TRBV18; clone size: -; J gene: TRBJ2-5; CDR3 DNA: TGTGCCAGCTCACCATTACAGCAAGAGACCCAGTACTTC; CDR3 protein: CASSPLQQETQYF
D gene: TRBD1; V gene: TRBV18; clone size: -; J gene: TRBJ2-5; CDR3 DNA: TGTGCCAGCTCACCGCCCGGGACAGGAGGCGAGACCCAGTACTTC; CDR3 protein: CASSPPGTGGETQYF
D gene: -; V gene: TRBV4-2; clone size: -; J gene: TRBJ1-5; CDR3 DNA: TGTGCCAGCAGCCCCCAGCAGGGATCGGGCAATCAGCCCCAGCATTTT; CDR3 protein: CASSPQQGSGNQPQHF
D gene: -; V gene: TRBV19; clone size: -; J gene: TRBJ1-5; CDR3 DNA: TGTGCCAGTAGTTGGGCGGGGATGGGAAGCAATCAGCCCCAGCATTTT; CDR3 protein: CASSWAGMGSNQPQHF
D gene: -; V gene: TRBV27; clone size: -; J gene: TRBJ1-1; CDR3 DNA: TGTGCCAGCAGTTTATCGAAGACAGCCGTGTTGAACACTGAAGCTTTCTTT; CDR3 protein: CASSLSKTAVLNTEAFF